The 20 T cell receptor beta chains reported below all come from one sample, sequenced in a study of T cell responses to AZD1222 COVID-19 vaccine. Sequencing was performed with immunoSEQ multiplex PCR; in TCRdb, only in-frame clones are kept and a portion is missing. This table holds about 210,000 clones, around 94% found once. The sequences come from peripheral blood, collected 28 days after the second dose of the MenACWY control vaccine. These receptors originate from an adult who received the MenACWY meningococcal vaccine as a control.

The gene calls are TRBV5-1 and TRBJ2-5, with 12 bases that match TRBD2. Germline assignment: CDR1 SGHRS and CDR2 YFSETQ. The CDR3 consists of 17 residues. The trim removed 0 bases at V and 2 bases at J, leaving 5 bases unmatched. The CDR3 sequence is CASSLVGLAGGQETQYF. In nucleotides, the CDR3 is TGCGCCAGCAGCTTGGTCGGGCTAGCGGGGGGGCAAGAGACCCAGTACTTC.

The V gene is TRBV27, the J gene TRBJ1-1, with 11 nucleotides matching TRBD1. The CDR3 extends over 15 amino acids. Germline-derived CDR1 and CDR2 are MNHEY and SMNVEV (reference sequence). The J segment lost 0 bases and the V segment lost 8 bases, leaving 5 bases of the junction unmatched. In DNA, the CDR3 is TGTGCCAGCTGGGACAGGGGGGTAATGAACACTGAAGCTTTCTTT. Protein: CASWDRGVMNTEAFF.

The chain uses TRBV5-1 and TRBJ2-1, with a tentative D call TRBD2 (6 bases). Trimming removed 2 bases at V and 0 bases at J, with 6 bases between. The CDR3 spans 14 residues. Germline V CDR1 and CDR2: SGHRS, YFSETQ. The CDR3 loop is CASSFGGSYNEQFF. For the CDR3, the DNA is TGCGCCAGCAGCTTCGGGGGCTCCTACAATGAGCAGTTCTTC.

The chain joins TRBV27 to TRBJ2-3; the D gene is possibly TRBD2 (6 bases). Germline V lookup: CDR1 MNHEY, CDR2 SMNVEV (reference sequence). The ends were cut back, 3 bases at V and 0 bases at J, with 10 bases in the middle. The CDR3 spans 15 residues. The CDR3 sequence: CASSLGGFSTDTQYF. CDR3 in DNA: TGTGCCAGCAGTTTGGGAGGTTTTAGCACAGATACGCAGTATTTT.

The chain employs TRBV4-3 and TRBJ1-1; D remains unclear. The ends were cut back, 0 bases at V and 3 bases at J, with 8 bases in the middle. CDR3 length: 14 amino acids. Germline CDR1 LGHNA, CDR2 YSLEER. The CDR3 sequence is CASSQDSRDTEAFF. The DNA for the CDR3 is TGCGCCAGCAGCCAAGATTCGAGAGACACTGAAGCTTTCTTT.

J is TRBJ1-1 and V is TRBV12-3 or TRBV12-4; D uncertain. The CDR3 extends over 13 amino acids. Trimming removed 2 bases at V and 4 bases at J, with 8 bases between. Here the CDR3 DNA reads TGTGCCAGCAGTTTAAGGGTGGGCACTGAAGCTTTCTTT. Protein product: CASSLRVGTEAFF.

The chain uses TRBV5-5 and TRBJ1-1; no clear D gene. The ends were cut back, 8 bases at V and 1 base at J, with 9 bases in the middle. Looked up from germline, CDR1 is SGHKS and CDR2 is YYEKEE (reference sequence). The CDR3 runs to 12 residues. CDR3 nucleotide sequence: TGTGCCAGTACTGGGAAGAACACTGAAGCTTTCTTT. Translated: CASTGKNTEAFF.

This clone was seen a single time. The rearrangement links TRBV5-4 to TRBJ1-1; D gene ambiguous. The CDR3 has 15 residues. Germline-derived CDR1 and CDR2 are SGHNT and YYREEE (reference sequence). Trimming stripped 0 bases from V and 1 base from J, with 10 bases between. CDR3 region: CASSLEAGGNTEAFF. The CDR3 region has the DNA TGTGCCAGCAGCTTGGAGGCAGGAGGGAACACTGAAGCTTTCTTT.

The gene calls are TRBV7-9 and TRBJ2-7, with 12 bases aligning to TRBD2. The CDR3 sequence is 17 residues long. Germline V lookup: CDR1 SEHNR, CDR2 FQNEAQ (reference sequence). V trimming: 5 bases; J trimming: 1 base; junction bases outside the gene matches: 9. CDR3 DNA: TGTGCCAGCAGCCCAGGACTAGCGGGGCCATCATCCTACGAGCAGTACTTC. Its protein product is CASSPGLAGPSSYEQYF. Variable domain in full (rest from reference TRBV7-9 and TRBJ2-7): DTGVSQNPRHKITKRGQNVTFRCDPISEHNRLYWYRQTLGQGPEFLTYFQNEAQLEKSRLLSDRFSAERPKGSFSTLEIQRTEQGDSAMYLCASSPGLAGPSSYEQYFGPGTRLTVT.

The chain couples TRBV4-1 to TRBJ2-1; a possible D gene is TRBD2 (5 bases). CDR1 and CDR2 (germline): MGHRA, YSYEKL. The CDR3 length is 15 residues. V lost 0 bases and J 1 base, leaving 7 bases between the germline ends. In DNA, the CDR3 is TGCGCCAGCAGCCAAGATCGAGGGTCCTACAATGAGCAGTTCTTC. Amino acids: CASSQDRGSYNEQFF.

As DNA, the CDR3 is TGTGCCAGCAGTTCGAGCCGGGATCCCACCTACGAGCAGTACTTC. Encoded protein: CASSSSRDPTYEQYF. The chain has TRBV6-5 and TRBJ2-7, with D possibly TRBD2 on 5 matching bases. Germline CDR1 is MNHEY and CDR2 is SVGAGI. The V and J ends lost 4 bases and 2 bases respectively, with 15 bases between them. The CDR3 contains 15 residues.

The chain joins TRBV7-2 to TRBJ1-6, with D possibly TRBD1 on 5 matching bases. The CDR3 consists of 16 residues. V lost 3 bases and J lost 10, with 19 bases in between. In germline, CDR1 is SGHTA, CDR2 FQGNSA. CDR3 in DNA: TGTGCCAGCAGCTTGTGGGTCTCCAGGGTTTACTCACCCCTCCACTTT. This sequence encodes CASSLWVSRVYSPLHF.

V gene TRBV5-8 combines with J gene TRBJ2-5, with 9 bases aligning to TRBD1. The CDR3 totals 15 residues. V shed 4 bases, J shed 5 bases, and the junction held 9 bases outside the gene matches. Per germline, CDR1 SGHTS and CDR2 YDEGEE. CDR3 DNA: TGTGCCAGCAGCGCCGGGACAGGGAATTGGGAGACCCAGTACTTC. Protein product: CASSAGTGNWETQYF.

This clone appeared a few times. The V and J genes are TRBV7-2 and TRBJ2-1; a weak D match, TRBD2 (5 bases). Trimming took 4 bases from V and 2 from J, leaving 9 bases between them. CDR1 is SGHTA, CDR2 FQGNSA, per germline. The CDR3 runs to 14 residues. As DNA, the CDR3 is TGTGCCAGCAGCTCCCCGGGGACCTACAATGAGCAGTTCTTC. Protein product: CASSSPGTYNEQFF.

J is TRBJ2-7 and V is TRBV24-1, with D unresolved. Germline V gives CDR1 KGHDR, CDR2 SFDVKD. This CDR3 is built from 16 residues. Trimming shortened V by 0 bases and J by 0 bases, and 11 bases separated the two germline ends. The CDR3 coding sequence is TGTGCCACCAGTGATTTGTCAGGCGAACTCTCCTACGAGCAGTACTTC. This translates into CATSDLSGELSYEQYF.

J is TRBJ2-3 and V is TRBV9, with D perhaps matching TRBD2 (6 bases). CDR1 and CDR2 (germline): SGDLS, YYNGEE. The CDR3 runs to 14 residues. V was shortened by 4 bases and J by 2 bases, with 11 bases between the two germline ends. The DNA of the CDR3 is TGTGCCAGCAGCAGACGGGACTTCACAGATACGCAGTATTTT. Its translation is CASSRRDFTDTQYF.

CDR3 amino acids: CASSHPLTGMTDTQYF. In nucleotides, the CDR3 is TGTGCCAGCAGCCATCCCCTGACGGGAATGACAGATACGCAGTATTTT. The chain has TRBV4-2 and TRBJ2-3; a possible D gene is TRBD2 (5 bases). The CDR3 runs to 16 residues. V was pared by 3 bases and J by 3 bases, with 16 bases between. Germline values: CDR1 LGHNA, CDR2 YNFKEQ.

The chain links TRBV27 to TRBJ2-1; 8 positions match TRBD2. The CDR3 sequence is 15 residues long. V was pared by 2 bases and J by 3 bases, with 3 bases of the junction left unmatched. CDR1 is MNHEY and CDR2 is SMNVEV in the germline V gene (reference sequence). The chain's CDR3 is CASSLGTSDYNEQFF. CDR3 DNA sequence: TGTGCCAGCAGTTTAGGGACTAGTGACTACAATGAGCAGTTCTTC.

This chain uses TRBV12-3 or TRBV12-4 with TRBJ2-2, with TRBD2 matching 8 bases. CDR3 length: 13 residues. V trimming: 5 bases; J trimming: 7 bases; junction bases outside the gene matches: 3. The CDR3 sequence: CASSPRGGGELFF. CDR3 nucleotides: TGTGCCAGCAGTCCTCGGGGGGGCGGGGAGCTGTTTTTT.

The chain employs TRBV7-9 and TRBJ2-7, with D tentatively TRBD2 (6 bases). Trimming took off 5 bases at V and 3 bases at J, with 17 bases between the two ends. Looked up from germline, CDR1 is SEHNR and CDR2 is FQNEAQ (reference sequence). The CDR3 extends over 15 amino acids. For the CDR3, the DNA is TGTGCCAGCAGCCCGATAGCGGTCGGAAACTACGAGCAGTACTTC. It yields the protein CASSPIAVGNYEQYF.